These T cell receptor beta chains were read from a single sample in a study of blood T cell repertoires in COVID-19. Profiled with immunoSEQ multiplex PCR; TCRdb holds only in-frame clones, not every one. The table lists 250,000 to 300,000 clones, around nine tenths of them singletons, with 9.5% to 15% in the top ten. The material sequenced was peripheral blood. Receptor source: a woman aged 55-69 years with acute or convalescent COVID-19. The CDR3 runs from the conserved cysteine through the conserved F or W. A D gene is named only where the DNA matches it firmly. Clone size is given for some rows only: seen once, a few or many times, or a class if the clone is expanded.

CDR3aa: CASSLPSRVTEAFF
CDR3nt: TGTGCCAGCAGTTTACCCAGCAGGGTCACTGAAGCTTTCTTT
v_gene: TRBV25-1
j_gene: TRBJ1-1
abundance: NA
d_gene: NA

CDR3aa: CASSLSGASGGYEQYF
CDR3nt: TGTGCCAGCAGTTTATCCGGGGCTAGCGGGGGCTACGAGCAGTACTTC
v_gene: TRBV28
j_gene: TRBJ2-7
abundance: NA
d_gene: TRBD2

CDR3aa: CASSFRQAKSSGANVLTF
CDR3nt: TGTGCCAGCAGCTTCCGACAGGCCAAATCCTCTGGGGCCAACGTCCTGACTTTC
v_gene: TRBV7-2
j_gene: TRBJ2-6
abundance: NA
d_gene: NA

CDR3aa: CASSPGRWDTQYF
CDR3nt: TGTGCCAGCAGTCCGGGAAGGTGGGATACGCAGTATTTT
v_gene: TRBV12-3/TRBV12-4
j_gene: TRBJ2-3
abundance: NA
d_gene: NA

CDR3aa: CASTPLAAYNEQFF
CDR3nt: TGTGCCAGCACCCCGCTAGCGGCTTACAATGAGCAGTTCTTC
v_gene: TRBV27
j_gene: TRBJ2-1
abundance: NA
d_gene: TRBD2

CDR3aa: CASSLEGAGGLTGELFF
CDR3nt: TGTGCCAGCAGTTTAGAAGGAGCGGGGGGACTCACCGGGGAGCTGTTTTTT
v_gene: TRBV27
j_gene: TRBJ2-2
abundance: NA
d_gene: TRBD2

CDR3aa: CASSQAFRGTNYGYTF
CDR3nt: TGCGCCAGCAGCCAAGCGTTTCGGGGGACTAACTATGGCTACACCTTC
v_gene: TRBV4-1
j_gene: TRBJ1-2
abundance: NA
d_gene: NA

CDR3aa: CSGGTGLGGTEAFF
CDR3nt: TGCAGCGGGGGGACAGGGCTGGGAGGCACTGAAGCTTTCTTT
v_gene: TRBV29-1
j_gene: TRBJ1-1
abundance: NA
d_gene: TRBD1

CDR3aa: CASGSRGTQYF
CDR3nt: TGTGCCAGCGGATCAAGGGGGACCCAGTACTTC
v_gene: TRBV18
j_gene: TRBJ2-5
abundance: NA
d_gene: NA

CDR3aa: CASSVDSLGAYEQYF
CDR3nt: TGTGCCAGCAGCGTAGATTCTCTCGGGGCCTACGAGCAGTACTTC
v_gene: TRBV9
j_gene: TRBJ2-7
abundance: NA
d_gene: NA

CDR3aa: CASSYGTGSTYEQYF
CDR3nt: TGTGCCAGCAGCTATGGGACAGGCTCCACCTACGAGCAGTACTTC
v_gene: TRBV11-1
j_gene: TRBJ2-7
abundance: once
d_gene: TRBD1

CDR3aa: CASSFPTGTRTEAFF
CDR3nt: TGTGCCAGCAGTTTTCCGACAGGGACGAGGACTGAAGCTTTCTTT
v_gene: TRBV28
j_gene: TRBJ1-1
abundance: NA
d_gene: TRBD1

CDR3aa: CASSRGPGNEKLFF
CDR3nt: TGCGCCAGCAGCAGGGGGCCGGGTAATGAAAAACTGTTTTTT
v_gene: TRBV10-2
j_gene: TRBJ1-4
abundance: NA
d_gene: TRBD1

CDR3aa: CASSFMGLAGNNEQFF
CDR3nt: TGCGCCAGCAGCTTTATGGGACTAGCGGGCAACAATGAGCAGTTCTTC
v_gene: TRBV5-1
j_gene: TRBJ2-1
abundance: NA
d_gene: TRBD2

CDR3aa: CASSPLDLAASTDTQYF
CDR3nt: TGTGCCAGCTCACCACTCGACCTAGCGGCTAGCACAGATACGCAGTATTTT
v_gene: TRBV18
j_gene: TRBJ2-3
abundance: NA
d_gene: TRBD2

CDR3aa: CASSPSGQGALGPLYNEQFF
CDR3nt: TGTGCCAGCTCACCCTCCGGACAGGGGGCTCTCGGGCCCCTCTACAATGAGCAGTTCTTC
v_gene: TRBV18
j_gene: TRBJ2-1
abundance: NA
d_gene: TRBD1

CDR3aa: CASSLRREEGREQYF
CDR3nt: TGTGCCAGCAGTTTAAGGCGGGAGGAGGGCCGCGAGCAGTACTTC
v_gene: TRBV27
j_gene: TRBJ2-7
abundance: NA
d_gene: TRBD2

CDR3aa: CASSPSSGANTGELFF
CDR3nt: TGTGCCAGCTCACCAAGCAGCGGGGCGAACACCGGGGAGCTGTTTTTT
v_gene: TRBV18
j_gene: TRBJ2-2
abundance: NA
d_gene: TRBD2

CDR3aa: CSATAYEQYF
CDR3nt: TGCAGTGCCACAGCCTACGAGCAGTACTTC
v_gene: TRBV20-1
j_gene: TRBJ2-7
abundance: NA
d_gene: NA

CDR3aa: CASSFPGPTEAFF
CDR3nt: TGTGCCAGTAGTTTCCCCGGTCCTACTGAAGCTTTCTTT
v_gene: TRBV19
j_gene: TRBJ1-1
abundance: once
d_gene: NA

CDR3aa: CAGRASSYEQYF
CDR3nt: TGTGCCGGGAGGGCCTCCTCCTACGAGCAGTACTTC
v_gene: TRBV30
j_gene: TRBJ2-7
abundance: NA
d_gene: TRBD2

CDR3aa: CASSLFPGTDNSPLHF
CDR3nt: TGTGCCAGCAGTTTATTTCCCGGGACAGATAATTCACCCCTCCACTTT
v_gene: TRBV28
j_gene: TRBJ1-6
abundance: NA
d_gene: TRBD1

CDR3aa: CASSEGTSGPPSTDTQYF
CDR3nt: TGTGCCAGCAGCGAAGGGACTAGCGGGCCTCCTAGCACAGATACGCAGTATTTT
v_gene: TRBV5-4
j_gene: TRBJ2-3
abundance: NA
d_gene: TRBD2

CDR3aa: CASRLAGGNTEAFF
CDR3nt: TGTGCCAGCAGATTAGCGGGAGGGAACACTGAAGCTTTCTTT
v_gene: TRBV27
j_gene: TRBJ1-1
abundance: NA
d_gene: NA

CDR3aa: CASSSLRGTDTQYF
CDR3nt: TGTGCCAGCAGCTCCCTCCGGGGCACAGATACGCAGTATTTT
v_gene: TRBV6-2/TRBV6-3
j_gene: TRBJ2-3
abundance: NA
d_gene: NA

CDR3aa: CSSRNNRDTQYF
CDR3nt: TGCAGCTCCCGGAACAACAGGGATACGCAGTATTTT
v_gene: TRBV29-1
j_gene: TRBJ2-3
abundance: NA
d_gene: NA

CDR3aa: CASSETGARNTEAFF
CDR3nt: TGTGCCAGCAGTGAGACAGGAGCCAGGAACACTGAAGCTTTCTTT
v_gene: TRBV2
j_gene: TRBJ1-1
abundance: NA
d_gene: NA

CDR3aa: CASSIRASGGSSYNEQFF
CDR3nt: TGTGCCAGTAGTATTAGAGCTAGCGGGGGGAGCTCCTACAATGAGCAGTTCTTC
v_gene: TRBV19
j_gene: TRBJ2-1
abundance: NA
d_gene: TRBD2

CDR3aa: CASSITGDQPQHF
CDR3nt: TGTGCCAGTAGTATTACGGGAGATCAGCCCCAGCATTTT
v_gene: TRBV19
j_gene: TRBJ1-5
abundance: NA
d_gene: NA